Included here is one T cell receptor beta chain sequence, with context. The data belong to a study of PD-1 blockade in mismatch repair-deficient tumors. Only in-frame clones appear in the TCRdb table, and some are missing; sequencing was by immunoSEQ multiplex PCR. This table holds fewer than 20,000 clones, 84% found once. Germline V gives CDR1 SGHRS, CDR2 YFSETQ. The length of the CDR3 is 13 residues. V lost 2 bases, J lost 1 base, and 6 bases lay in between. This receptor was taken from an adult with mismatch repair-deficient cancer. J is TRBJ2-5 and V is TRBV5-1; no firm D call. Sequences were derived from PBMCs, sampled 4 weeks after starting pembrolizumab. The CDR3, as DNA: TGCGCCAGCAGCTTCTCTAGCCAAGAGACCCAGTACTTC. This translates into CASSFSSQETQYF.